Shown below are 28 T cell receptor beta chains from a single sample sequenced in a study of control samples from healthy donors and cancer patients. TCRdb keeps only in-frame clones here, not all; method: immunoSEQ multiplex PCR. Here the sample spans about 170,000 clones, 91% being singletons. Sample: blood. Receptor source: a woman in her 30s in good health.

The J gene is TRBJ1-2, the V gene TRBV5-5, with 8 bases aligning to TRBD1. The CDR3 contains 14 residues. Trimming removed 1 base from V and 4 bases from J; junction bases left unmatched: 3. Germline V gene sequence: CDR1 SGHKS, CDR2 YYEKEE (reference sequence). The CDR3 sequence: CASSLHRGVYGYTF. In DNA, the CDR3 is TGTGCCAGCAGCTTGCACAGGGGGGTCTATGGCTACACCTTC.

The V call is TRBV15, the J call TRBJ1-5; D gene ambiguous. Trimming pared 1 base from V and 4 bases from J, leaving 8 bases between. This CDR3 has 14 residues. The V gene's germline CDR1 is LNHNV and CDR2 YYDKDF (reference sequence). In DNA, the CDR3 is TGTGCCACCAGCAGAGGACGGGATAATCAGCCCCAGCATTTT. Translated, it gives CATSRGRDNQPQHF. The full variable domain, in which reference TRBV15 and TRBJ1-5 provide the parts outside the CDR3, is DAMVIQNPRYQVTQFGKPVTLSCSQTLNHNVMYWYQQKSSQAPKLLFHYYDKDFNNEADTPDNFQSRRPNTSFCFLDIRSPGLGDTAMYLCATSRGRDNQPQHFGDGTRLSIL.

The chain carries TRBV7-2 and TRBJ2-3, with 9 bases aligning to TRBD2. CDR3 length equals 15 residues. V lost 3 bases, J lost 5 bases, and 6 bases stayed unmatched. The germline gives CDR1 SGHTA, CDR2 FQGNSA. CDR3 nucleotide sequence: TGTGCCAGCAGCTTTATATCACTAGCGGGAGATACGCAGTATTTT. It is translated as CASSFISLAGDTQYF.

There are a few counts of this clone. The chain combines TRBV6-2 or TRBV6-3 with TRBJ2-7; the match to TRBD2 covers 10 bases. Trimming took 4 bases from V and 5 from J; bases not matched to a gene: 5. The V gene's germline CDR1 is MNHEY and CDR2 SVGEGT. The CDR3 has 14 residues. CDR3 DNA: TGTGCCAGCAGTTCTAGCGGGAGTTCAGACGAGCAGTACTTC. It encodes CASSSSGSSDEQYF.

The rearrangement uses TRBV7-9 and TRBJ1-2; 9 bases fit TRBD1. Losses at the gene ends were 8 bases for V and 2 bases for J; bases not matched to a gene: 6. The CDR3 spans 14 residues. Germline V gives CDR1 SEHNR, CDR2 FQNEAQ (reference sequence). The CDR3, as DNA: TGTGCCAGCGGAGACAGGGGGATAAACTATGGCTACACCTTC. Its protein is CASGDRGINYGYTF.

This chain connects TRBV6-5 to TRBJ1-1, with a possible D match to TRBD1 (6 bases). The V gene's germline CDR1 is MNHEY and CDR2 SVGAGI. V lost 6 bases to trimming and J lost 3 bases, with 11 bases between them. CDR3 length: 13 residues. CDR3 nucleotides: TGTGCCAGCAGAATCACAGGGTACACTGAAGCTTTCTTT. It specifies CASRITGYTEAFF.

This rearrangement joins TRBV3-1 (or the pseudogene TRBV3-2) to TRBJ2-2; 11 nucleotides align to TRBD2. Germline-derived CDR1 and CDR2 are LGHDT and YNNKEL (reference sequence). J gave up 5 bases and V 0 bases, and 2 bases lay outside the gene matches. The CDR3 totals 16 residues. CDR3 nucleotides: TGTGCCAGCAGCCAAGATAGCGGGAGGGATACCGGGGAGCTGTTTTTT. It yields the protein CASSQDSGRDTGELFF.

This chain joins TRBV5-4 and TRBJ2-3; the D gene is possibly TRBD2 (6 bases). The CDR3 is 14 residues long. From germline, CDR1 is SGHNT and CDR2 YYREEE (reference sequence). Trimming shortened V by 4 bases and J by 1 base, and 10 bases separated the two germline ends. CDR3 protein: CASSPERGTDTQYF. The CDR3 bases are TGTGCCAGCAGCCCCGAGCGGGGCACAGATACGCAGTATTTT.

The rearrangement links TRBV9 to TRBJ1-2, with a possible D match to TRBD1 (5 bases). From germline, CDR1 is SGDLS and CDR2 YYNGEE. The CDR3 length is 14 residues. The ends were cut back, 0 bases at V and 3 bases at J, with 9 bases in the middle. CDR3 in amino acids: CASSVASRDYGYTF. CDR3 DNA: TGTGCCAGCAGCGTAGCATCCAGGGACTATGGCTACACCTTC. The entire variable domain, with the rest obtained from reference TRBV9 and TRBJ1-2, is as follows: DSGVTQTPKHLITATGQRVTLRCSPRSGDLSVYWYQQSLDQGLQFLIQYYNGEERAKGNILERFSAQQFPDLHSELNLSSLELGDSALYFCASSVASRDYGYTFGSGTRLTVV.

The J gene is TRBJ2-7, the V gene TRBV11-2; tentatively, D is TRBD2 (5 bases). Germline assignment: CDR1 SGHAT and CDR2 FQNNGV. The CDR3 spans 15 residues. V lost 5 bases and J 5 bases, leaving 19 bases between the germline ends. The CDR3 reads CASSHVRGSFNEQYF. The CDR3 nucleotides read TGTGCCAGCAGCCACGTCCGGGGTAGCTTCAACGAGCAGTACTTC.

The rearrangement joins TRBV5-1 to TRBJ1-2, with TRBD1 matching 7 bases. CDR1 SGHRS and CDR2 YFSETQ come from the germline V gene. Trimming removed 1 base from V and 0 bases from J; junction bases left unmatched: 3. The CDR3 runs to 15 residues. The CDR3: CASSLSGTANYGYTF. CDR3 DNA: TGCGCCAGCAGCTTGTCCGGGACAGCTAACTATGGCTACACCTTC.

This CDR3 is CASSQGYSSYEQYF. CDR3 in DNA: TGTGCCAGCAGCCAAGGGTACAGTTCCTACGAGCAGTACTTC. This chain links TRBV3-1 (or the pseudogene TRBV3-2) with TRBJ2-7; the D is unclear. Between the trimmed V and J ends, which lost 1 base and 1 base, there was a span of 8 bases. The CDR3 loop spans 14 amino acids. Germline V lookup: CDR1 LGHDT, CDR2 YNNKEL (reference sequence).

This chain uses TRBV23-1 with TRBJ2-5, with 11 bases fitting TRBD2. TRBV23-1 is reported as an ORF; its role is uncertain. The CDR3 totals 16 residues. V lost 4 bases to trimming and J lost 1 base; unmatched junction nucleotides: 5. The CDR3 sequence is CASSRPSGGPQETQYF. CDR3 sequence (DNA): TGCGCCAGCAGTCGACCTAGCGGGGGGCCCCAAGAGACCCAGTACTTC.

The genes are TRBV5-4 and TRBJ1-2; no clear D. V was clipped by 0 bases and J by 6 bases, with 9 bases between them. The CDR3 extends over 13 amino acids. The V gene's germline CDR1 is SGHNT and CDR2 YYREEE (reference sequence). CDR3 DNA: TGTGCCAGCAGCTTGGTCGCGGGTGATGGCTACACCTTC. This sequence encodes CASSLVAGDGYTF.

The chain uses TRBV10-3 and TRBJ2-4; 11 nucleotides match TRBD2. This CDR3 is 18 amino acids long. V shed 3 bases, J shed 3 bases, and the junction held 10 bases outside the gene matches. Germline CDR1 is ENHRY and CDR2 is SYGVKD. The CDR3 DNA reads as TGTGCCATCAGTGAAGGTAGCGGGAGGGCCTCGGGCAAAAACATTCAGTACTTC. Translating it yields CAISEGSGRASGKNIQYF.

The J gene is TRBJ2-5, the V gene TRBV4-2; 9 bases are shared with TRBD2. V shed 2 bases, J shed 5 bases, and the junction held 6 bases outside the gene matches. Germline V CDR1 and CDR2: LGHNA, YNFKEQ. This CDR3 has 15 amino acids. DNA of the CDR3: TGTGCCAGCAGCCAAAGTAGCGGGGGTAGTGAGACCCAGTACTTC. It encodes CASSQSSGGSETQYF.

This chain connects TRBV5-1 to TRBJ2-3; 7 bases align to TRBD1. V was pared by 4 bases and J by 2 bases, with 7 bases of the junction left unmatched. Per the germline V gene, CDR1 is SGHRS and CDR2 is YFSETQ. The CDR3 has 15 residues. The CDR3 DNA sequence: TGCGCCAGCAGCGACCGGGACAGATTCACAGATACGCAGTATTTT. It encodes CASSDRDRFTDTQYF.

For this clone: Other nucleotide sequences from this sample produce the same CDR3. CDR3 protein: CASRGQGNQPQHF. CDR3 in DNA: TGTGCCAGCAGGGGACAGGGCAATCAGCCCCAGCATTTT. The rearrangement uses TRBV12-3 or TRBV12-4 and TRBJ1-5; 8 nucleotides align to TRBD1. The CDR3 has 13 amino acids. V shed 6 bases and J 2 bases; nucleotides not matched to a gene: 0.

The CDR3 DNA reads TGTGCCAGCAGTTACTCGGAGATAGCCAAAAACATTCAGTACTTC. Amino acids: CASSYSEIAKNIQYF. The chain links TRBV6-6 to TRBJ2-4, with D unclear. The V and J ends lost 0 bases and 0 bases respectively, with 6 bases between them. The CDR3 runs 15 residues. CDR1 and CDR2 (germline): MNHNY, SVGAGI (reference sequence).

This chain connects TRBV7-6 to TRBJ1-1; a weak D match, TRBD1 (6 bases). The CDR3 spans 15 residues. Deletions cut 2 bases from V and 1 base from J, with 11 bases between. CDR1 and CDR2 from the germline V gene are SGHVS and FNYEAQ. Written as DNA, the CDR3 is TGTGCCAGCAGCTTATCACAGGGACCGAACACTGAAGCTTTCTTT. Its translation: CASSLSQGPNTEAFF.

The chain carries TRBV11-2 and TRBJ2-2, with a weak D call TRBD1 (6 bases). Trimming took off 5 bases at V and 6 bases at J, with 10 bases between the two ends. The CDR3 is 13 residues long. Looked up from germline, CDR1 is SGHAT and CDR2 is FQNNGV. The CDR3 bases are TGTGCCAGCAGCCCGCACAGGGCCGGGGAGCTGTTTTTT. It codes for CASSPHRAGELFF.

The chain joins TRBV4-1 to TRBJ1-4, with no clear D. The CDR3 consists of 16 residues. V gave up 0 bases and J gave up 6 bases, with 14 bases separating them. CDR1 and CDR2 (germline): MGHRA, YSYEKL. CDR3 bases: TGCGCCAGCAGCCAAGAAGGAGGGCGCGAGTATGAAAAACTGTTTTTT. Translating gives CASSQEGGREYEKLFF.

The chain links TRBV10-3 to TRBJ1-5, with no clear D. With 0 bases removed from V and 1 base from J, the gap between germline ends came to 4 bases. The CDR3 extends over 14 amino acids. Germline values: CDR1 ENHRY, CDR2 SYGVKD. The chain's CDR3 is CAISESGSNQPQHF. CDR3 nucleotides: TGTGCCATCAGTGAGTCAGGGAGCAATCAGCCCCAGCATTTT.

This chain connects TRBV5-1 to TRBJ2-3; 8 positions agree with TRBD1. V shed 5 bases, J shed 5 bases, and the junction held 13 bases outside the gene matches. The CDR3 has 16 residues. CDR1 is SGHRS, CDR2 YFSETQ, per germline. The CDR3 sequence: CASSRSGQVTIDTQYF. The CDR3 DNA reads as TGCGCCAGCAGTCGATCGGGACAGGTGACAATAGATACGCAGTATTTT.

This chain uses TRBV19 with TRBJ1-1, with a weak D call TRBD1 (5 bases). The CDR3 consists of 13 residues. Trimming removed 2 bases from V and 7 bases from J, with 11 bases in between. In germline, CDR1 is LNHDA, CDR2 SQIVND (reference sequence). The CDR3 DNA sequence: TGTGCCAGTAGTATACAGGGATCGCGTGAAGCTTTCTTT. Amino acids: CASSIQGSREAFF.

CDR3 bases: TGTGCCAGCACCCCCCTAGCGGGAGTTTTGGCAGATACGCAGTATTTT. It is translated as CASTPLAGVLADTQYF. The V call is TRBV7-2, the J call TRBJ2-3, with 10 nucleotides matching TRBD2. The CDR3 has 16 residues. J was trimmed by 4 bases and V by 7 bases; bases with no gene match: 11. Germline V lookup: CDR1 SGHTA, CDR2 FQGNSA.

This clone occurred once. The same CDR3 also results from other DNA sequences found in this sample. The chain joins TRBV11-3 to TRBJ1-3, with unresolved D. Germline loops: CDR1 SGHNT, CDR2 YENEEA. The CDR3 has 14 residues. Trimming cost V 1 base and J 0 bases, with 4 bases left between them. The CDR3 reads CASSLGGSGNTIYF. CDR3 nucleotides: TGTGCCAGCAGCTTAGGCGGCTCTGGAAACACCATATATTTT.

This chain joins TRBV7-2 and TRBJ2-1; 9 bases align to TRBD2. Germline CDR1 SGHTA, CDR2 FQGNSA. This CDR3 comprises 15 residues. V gave up 4 bases and J gave up 3 bases; unmatched junction bases: 4. CDR3 nucleotide sequence: TGTGCCAGCAGCTGGGGACTAGCAGACTACAATGAGCAGTTCTTC. Protein sequence: CASSWGLADYNEQFF.